This TCR beta chain originates from a study of response to subunit inactivated influenza vaccine. Points from the study as a whole: The study's authors posited that every seasonal influenza vaccination enlists few new T cells.

MiXCR was run by TCRdb on the RT-PCR reads, yielding one entry per CDR3 protein. This sample has 530,000 or so distinct CDR3 sequences, with 10% to 15% found just once. Details on this clonotype: Its antigen remains unknown.

The CDR3 covers 13 residues. Looked up from germline, CDR1 is DFQATT and CDR2 is SNEGSKA (reference sequence). Trimming cost V 5 bases and J 5 bases; bases outside gene matches: 7. The clonotype was recovered from a man aged 50-59 years who received an inactivated influenza vaccine. The chain recombines TRBV20-1 with TRBJ2-3; 7 bases line up with TRBD2. The sample consisted of PBMCs from blood, taken on the day of vaccination. CDR3 DNA sequence: TGCAGTGCTTCGGCGGGAGCGGGAGATACGCAGTATTTT. The encoded protein is CSASAGAGDTQYF.